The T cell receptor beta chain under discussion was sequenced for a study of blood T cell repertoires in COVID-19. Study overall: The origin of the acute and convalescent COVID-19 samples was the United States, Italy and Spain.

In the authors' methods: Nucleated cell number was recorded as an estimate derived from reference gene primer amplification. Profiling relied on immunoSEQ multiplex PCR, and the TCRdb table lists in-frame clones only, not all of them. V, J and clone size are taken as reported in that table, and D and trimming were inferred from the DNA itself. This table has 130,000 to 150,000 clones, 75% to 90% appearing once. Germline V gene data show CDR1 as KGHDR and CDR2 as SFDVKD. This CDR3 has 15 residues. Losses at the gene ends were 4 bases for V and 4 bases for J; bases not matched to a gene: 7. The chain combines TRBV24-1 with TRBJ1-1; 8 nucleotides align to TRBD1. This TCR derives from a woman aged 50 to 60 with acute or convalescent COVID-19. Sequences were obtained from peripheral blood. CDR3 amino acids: CATSDPSTGVTEAFF. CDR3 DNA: TGTGCCACCAGTGACCCCTCGACAGGGGTCACTGAAGCTTTCTTT.